Listed below are T cell receptor beta chains from one sample, sequenced in a study of T cells in Graves' hyperthyroidism and ophthalmopathy. In TCRdb, the multiplex PCR reads were re-called with MiXCR into one record per CDR3 protein. Of hundreds of thousands of distinct CDR3 sequences in the sample, about 14% were seen once. The sample comprised blood. All receptors derive from a man aged 18 to 35 with Graves' ophthalmopathy. Both conserved end residues are part of each CDR3. A D gene is named only where the DNA matches it firmly. Only part of the rows carry a size: once, few, many, or a class if the clone is expanded.

J,V,size,D,CDR3
TRBJ2-7,TRBV12-3/TRBV12-4,many,TRBD1,CASSPTGSAYEQYF
TRBJ2-3,TRBV9,NA,NA,CASSVGVGEGDTQYF
TRBJ2-7,TRBV3-1,many,NA,CASSHRTGSGSLYEQYF
TRBJ2-2,TRBV5-1,many,NA,CASSATLNTGELFF
TRBJ1-6,TRBV10-3,NA,TRBD1,CAISDNLGQANNSPLHF
TRBJ2-1,TRBV20-1,many,TRBD2,CSASLAVIYNEQFF
TRBJ1-6,TRBV20-1,many,NA,CSARETPNSPLHF
TRBJ2-7,TRBV12-3/TRBV12-4,many,TRBD1,CASTHGTDSYEQYF
TRBJ2-7,TRBV6-5,many,NA,CASSYDGTRSYEQYF
TRBJ1-2,TRBV10-3,NA,NA,CAISSSDIYGYTF
TRBJ2-5,TRBV6-1,many,TRBD2,CASSSGLAGLQETQYF
TRBJ2-7,TRBV6-1,few,TRBD2,CASRALAGGLSYEQYF
TRBJ2-5,TRBV20-1,many,NA,CSAREYGNRGETQYF
TRBJ2-7,TRBV11-2,many,NA,CASSLGIAYEQYF
TRBJ2-2,TRBV7-2,NA,TRBD1,CASSKRTGSAGELFF
TRBJ2-1,TRBV15,NA,NA,CATSREHSGTNEQFF
TRBJ2-3,TRBV20-1,many,NA,CSVGSTDTQYF
TRBJ2-7,TRBV27,many,TRBD1,CASSLLGRDRTREQYF
TRBJ2-3,TRBV12-3/TRBV12-4,many,NA,CASRLQGSSTDTQYF
TRBJ2-3,TRBV5-1,many,NA,CASRPGGSTDTQYF